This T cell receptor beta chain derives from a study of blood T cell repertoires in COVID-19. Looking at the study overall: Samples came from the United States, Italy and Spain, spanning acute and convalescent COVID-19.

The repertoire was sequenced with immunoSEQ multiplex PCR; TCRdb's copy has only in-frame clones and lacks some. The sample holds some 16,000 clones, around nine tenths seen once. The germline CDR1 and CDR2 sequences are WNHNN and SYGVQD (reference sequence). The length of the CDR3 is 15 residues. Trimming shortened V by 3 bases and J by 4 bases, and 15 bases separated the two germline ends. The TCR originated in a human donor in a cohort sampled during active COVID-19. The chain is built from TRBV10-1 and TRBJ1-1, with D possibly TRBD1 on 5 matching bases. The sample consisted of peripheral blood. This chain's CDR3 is CASSDDPGQSTEAFF. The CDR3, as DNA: TGCGCCAGCAGTGATGACCCAGGGCAATCCACTGAAGCTTTCTTT.